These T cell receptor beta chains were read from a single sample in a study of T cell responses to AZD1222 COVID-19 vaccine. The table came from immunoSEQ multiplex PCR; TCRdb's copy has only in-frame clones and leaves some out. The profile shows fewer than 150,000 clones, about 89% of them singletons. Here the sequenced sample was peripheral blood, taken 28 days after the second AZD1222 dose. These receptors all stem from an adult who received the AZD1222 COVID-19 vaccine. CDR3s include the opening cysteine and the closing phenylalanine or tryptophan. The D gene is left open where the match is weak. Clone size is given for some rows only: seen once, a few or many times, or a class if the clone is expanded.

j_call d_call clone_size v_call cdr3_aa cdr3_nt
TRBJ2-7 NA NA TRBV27 CASSRGAEQYF TGTGCCAGCAGTCGGGGCGCCGAGCAGTACTTC
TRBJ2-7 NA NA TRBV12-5 CASGSTAYYEQYF TGTGCTAGTGGTTCGACAGCATACTACGAGCAGTACTTC
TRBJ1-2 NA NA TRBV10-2 CASSERGTPNYGYTF TGCGCCAGCAGTGAAAGGGGGACCCCTAACTATGGCTACACCTTC
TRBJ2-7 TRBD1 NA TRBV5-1 CASSLAAGQGYEQYF TGCGCCAGCAGCTTGGCGGCGGGACAGGGGTACGAGCAGTACTTC
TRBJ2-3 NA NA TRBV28 CASSLPGGTDTQYF TGTGCCAGCAGTTTACCAGGGGGCACAGATACGCAGTATTTT
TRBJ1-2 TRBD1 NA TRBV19 CASSIDVMGRGYLGYTF TGTGCCAGTAGTATAGATGTAATGGGCAGGGGGTATTTGGGCTACACCTTC
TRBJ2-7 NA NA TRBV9 CASSEDGNEQYF TGTGCCAGCAGTGAAGACGGAAACGAGCAGTACTTC
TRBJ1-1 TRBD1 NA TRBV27 CASAGTGKGVGNTEAFF TGTGCCAGCGCCGGGACAGGGAAGGGGGTCGGGAACACTGAAGCTTTCTTT
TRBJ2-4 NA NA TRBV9 CASSVEQTGFKNIQYF TGTGCCAGCAGCGTAGAGCAAACAGGGTTCAAAAACATTCAGTACTTC
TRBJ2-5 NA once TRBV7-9 CASSLGPEETQYF TGTGCCAGCAGCTTAGGTCCAGAGGAGACCCAGTACTTC
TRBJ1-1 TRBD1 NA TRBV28 CASSSPQGGEAFF TGTGCCAGCAGTTCCCCGCAGGGGGGTGAAGCTTTCTTT
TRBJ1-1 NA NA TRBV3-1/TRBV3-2 CASSRVNTEAFF TGTGCCAGCAGCCGGGTAAACACTGAAGCTTTCTTT
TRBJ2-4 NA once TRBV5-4 CASSLKGALGLEYF TGTGCCAGCAGCTTGAAAGGGGCCCTGGGATTGGAATACTTC
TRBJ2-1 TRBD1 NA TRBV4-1 CASSQASDRGNDEQFF TGCGCCAGCAGCCAGGCCTCGGACAGGGGGAACGATGAGCAGTTCTTC
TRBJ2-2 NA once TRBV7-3 CASSGESSANTGELFF TGTGCCAGCAGTGGGGAGTCTTCCGCTAACACCGGGGAGCTGTTTTTT
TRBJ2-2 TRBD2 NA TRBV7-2 CASSPGLVANTGELFF TGTGCCAGCAGCCCCGGACTAGTGGCGAACACCGGGGAGCTGTTTTTT
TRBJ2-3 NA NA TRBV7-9 CASAGRTDTQYF TGTGCCTCCGCAGGGCGGACAGATACGCAGTATTTT
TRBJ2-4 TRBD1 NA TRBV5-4 CASSLQGAGNIQYF TGTGCCAGCAGCTTACAGGGGGCAGGAAACATTCAGTACTTC
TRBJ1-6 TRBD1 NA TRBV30 CAWNPGQGISPLHF TGTGCCTGGAACCCGGGACAGGGGATTTCACCCCTCCACTTT
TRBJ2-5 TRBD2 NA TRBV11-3 CASSLAGTSGQETQYF TGTGCCAGCAGCTTGGCCGGGACTAGCGGTCAAGAGACCCAGTACTTC
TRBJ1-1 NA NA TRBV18 CASSLSGAGQAEAFF TGTGCCAGCTCCCTCAGTGGGGCAGGGCAGGCTGAAGCTTTCTTT
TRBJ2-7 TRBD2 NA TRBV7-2 CASSQSGGASYEQYF TGTGCCAGCAGCCAAAGCGGGGGGGCCTCCTACGAGCAGTACTTC
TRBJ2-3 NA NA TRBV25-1 CASSVAADTQYF TGTGCCAGCAGTGTCGCAGCCGATACGCAGTATTTT
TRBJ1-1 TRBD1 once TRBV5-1 CASSSGQGREAFF TGCGCCAGCAGCTCAGGACAGGGCAGAGAAGCTTTCTTT
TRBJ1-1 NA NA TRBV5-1 CASSLADERREAFF TGCGCCAGCAGCTTGGCGGACGAGAGGCGTGAAGCTTTCTTT
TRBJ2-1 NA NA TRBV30 CAWTLTSDRLYNEQFF TGTGCCTGGACCCTCACTTCCGACAGGCTTTACAATGAGCAGTTCTTC
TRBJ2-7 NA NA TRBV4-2 CASSQSNYEQYF TGTGCCAGCAGCCAGTCGAATTACGAGCAGTACTTC
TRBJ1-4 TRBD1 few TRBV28 CASYRGATNEKLFF TGTGCCAGCTACAGGGGAGCAACTAATGAAAAACTGTTTTTT
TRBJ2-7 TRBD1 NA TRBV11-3 CASSPGQGAREQYF TGTGCCAGCAGCCCCGGACAGGGGGCTAGGGAGCAGTACTTC
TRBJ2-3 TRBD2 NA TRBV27 CASRTAGISTDTQYF TGTGCCAGCAGGACAGCGGGGATTAGCACAGATACGCAGTATTTT
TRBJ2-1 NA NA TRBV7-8 CASSLSRAGTYNEQFF TGTGCCAGCAGCTTAAGTAGGGCAGGGACCTACAATGAGCAGTTCTTC
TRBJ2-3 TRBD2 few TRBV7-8 CASIANGLAGRNTQYF TGTGCCAGCATCGCTAATGGACTAGCGGGGAGAAATACGCAGTATTTT
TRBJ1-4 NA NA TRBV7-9 CASSLAGYEKLFF TGTGCCAGCAGCTTAGCAGGGTACGAAAAACTGTTTTTT
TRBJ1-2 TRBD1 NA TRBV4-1 CASSQRGTGNGYTF TGCGCCAGCAGCCAACGCGGGACAGGGAATGGCTACACCTTC
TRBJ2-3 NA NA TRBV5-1 CASSLGLPSTDTQYF TGCGCCAGCAGCTTGGGACTACCGAGCACAGATACGCAGTATTTT
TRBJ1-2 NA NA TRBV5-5 CASSLNFGERGYTF TGTGCCAGCAGCTTGAATTTCGGGGAGCGGGGCTACACCTTC
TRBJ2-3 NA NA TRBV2 CAREGRTQSTDTQYF TGTGCCAGAGAGGGGAGGACTCAGAGCACAGATACGCAGTATTTT
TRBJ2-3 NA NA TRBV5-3 CARINSTDTQYF TGTGCCAGAATTAACAGCACAGATACGCAGTATTTT
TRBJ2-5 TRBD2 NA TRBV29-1 CSVEPGGETQYF TGCAGCGTTGAACCGGGAGGAGAGACCCAGTACTTC
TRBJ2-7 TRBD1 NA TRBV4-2 CASSQDAGDSSYEQYF TGTGCCAGCAGCCAAGATGCCGGGGACAGCTCCTACGAGCAGTACTTC
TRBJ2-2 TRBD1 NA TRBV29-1 CSLRQGWGGELFF TGCAGCTTAAGACAGGGTTGGGGCGGGGAGCTGTTTTTT
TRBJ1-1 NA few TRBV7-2 CASSLVRLSEAFF TGTGCCAGCAGCTTAGTCCGGCTGAGTGAAGCTTTCTTT
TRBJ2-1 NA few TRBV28 CASSQRGEQFF TGTGCCAGCAGTCAACGGGGGGAGCAGTTCTTC
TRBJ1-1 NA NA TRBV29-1 CSVDRGAATEAFF TGCAGCGTTGATCGGGGGGCTGCCACTGAAGCTTTCTTT
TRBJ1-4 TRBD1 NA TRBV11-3 CASSVGTGEKLFF TGTGCCAGCAGCGTGGGGACAGGGGAAAAACTGTTTTTT
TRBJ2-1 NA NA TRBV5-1 CASSTMPNNEQFF TGCGCCAGCAGCACCATGCCGAACAATGAGCAGTTCTTC
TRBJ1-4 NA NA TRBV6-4 CASSYSGEKLFF TGTGCCAGCAGCTACTCGGGTGAAAAACTGTTTTTT
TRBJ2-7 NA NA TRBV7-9 CASSYIVYEQYF TGTGCCAGCAGCTACATTGTCTACGAGCAGTACTTC
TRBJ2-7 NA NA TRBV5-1 CASSLNPGSYEQYF TGCGCCAGCAGCTTAAATCCGGGGTCCTACGAGCAGTACTTC
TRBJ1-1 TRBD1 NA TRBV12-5 CASGLIYGQGATEAFF TGTGCTAGTGGTTTGATCTACGGACAGGGGGCTACTGAAGCTTTCTTT
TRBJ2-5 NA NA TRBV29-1 CSVEGLEETQYF TGCAGCGTTGAGGGTCTGGAGGAGACCCAGTACTTC
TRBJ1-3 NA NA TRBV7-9 CASSQREAGISGNTIYF TGTGCCAGCAGCCAACGGGAAGCGGGGATCTCTGGAAACACCATATATTTT
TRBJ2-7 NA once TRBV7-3 CASSLNGGYEQYF TGTGCCAGCAGCTTAAATGGGGGATACGAGCAGTACTTC
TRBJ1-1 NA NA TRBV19 CASSIDVEVPEAFF TGTGCCAGTAGTATAGACGTAGAGGTCCCTGAAGCTTTCTTT
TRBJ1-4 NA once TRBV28 CASSRQGSGEKLFF TGTGCCAGCAGTCGTCAGGGGTCGGGCGAAAAACTGTTTTTT
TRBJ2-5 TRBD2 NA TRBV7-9 CASSSGTTRTQYF TGTGCCAGCAGTTCCGGGACTACAAGAACCCAGTACTTC
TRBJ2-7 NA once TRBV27 CASSGTRGRGEQYF TGTGCCAGCAGTGGAACCAGGGGACGGGGTGAGCAGTACTTC
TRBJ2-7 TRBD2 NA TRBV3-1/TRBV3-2 CASSQERASGGYEQYF TGTGCCAGCAGCCAAGAGAGAGCTAGCGGGGGCTACGAGCAGTACTTC
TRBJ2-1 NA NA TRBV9 CASGFYNEQFF TGTGCCAGCGGCTTCTACAATGAGCAGTTCTTC